This T cell receptor (beta chain) was captured by sequencing in a study of shared clonotypes between healthy human individuals. Those who donated were healthy HIV-negative adults, with no recent acute infections or vaccinations reported. Some clones are missing from TCRdb's copy, which holds only in-frame ones; the method was immunoSEQ multiplex PCR. The repertoire includes 2 million to 2.5 million clones, less than 95% of them detected once, and 0.3% to 0.45% sits in the top ten. V was pared by 5 bases and J by 9 bases, with 7 bases of the junction left unmatched. The CDR3 is 15 amino acids. Germline assignment: CDR1 SGHTA and CDR2 FQGTGA.

Sequenced sample: naive CD4+ T cells from PBMCs. Subset: CD45RA+ positively selected. The chain couples TRBV7-3 to TRBJ2-1; 13 bases match TRBD2. The origin of this receptor is a man aged 18 to 30 in good health. Some clones in this sample may be carry-over from other donors' samples. The CDR3 is CASSAGLAGVSEQFF. The CDR3 coding sequence is TGTGCCAGCAGCGCCGGACTAGCGGGAGTAAGTGAGCAGTTCTTC.